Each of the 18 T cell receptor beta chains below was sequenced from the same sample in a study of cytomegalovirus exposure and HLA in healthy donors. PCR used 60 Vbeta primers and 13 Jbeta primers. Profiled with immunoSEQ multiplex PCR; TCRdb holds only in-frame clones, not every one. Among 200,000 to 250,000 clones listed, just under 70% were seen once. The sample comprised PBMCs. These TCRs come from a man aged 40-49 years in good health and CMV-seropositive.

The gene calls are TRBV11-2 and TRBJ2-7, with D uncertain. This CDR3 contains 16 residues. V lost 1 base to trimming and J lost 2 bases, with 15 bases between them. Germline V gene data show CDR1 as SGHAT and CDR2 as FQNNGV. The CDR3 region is CASSLVGGYLTYEQYF. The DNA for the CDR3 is TGTGCCAGCAGCTTAGTAGGCGGCTACCTGACCTACGAGCAGTACTTC.

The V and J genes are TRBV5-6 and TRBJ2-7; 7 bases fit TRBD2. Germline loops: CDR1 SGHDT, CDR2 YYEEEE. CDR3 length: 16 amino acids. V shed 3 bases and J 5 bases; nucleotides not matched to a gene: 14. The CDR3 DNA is TGTGCCAGCAGCTGGGGTCTGCGCGGGGGACCGAACGAGCAGTACTTC. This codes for CASSWGLRGGPNEQYF.

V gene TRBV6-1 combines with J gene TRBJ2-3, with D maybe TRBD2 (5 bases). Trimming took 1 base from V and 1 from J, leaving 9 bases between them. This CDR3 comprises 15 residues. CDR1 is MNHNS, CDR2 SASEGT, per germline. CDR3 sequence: CASSEGWGGTDTQYF. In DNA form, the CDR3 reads TGTGCCAGCAGTGAAGGGTGGGGAGGCACAGATACGCAGTATTTT.

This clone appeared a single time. For the CDR3, the DNA is TGTGCCAGCAGCCCCTCCGCGGATTATGGCTACACCTTC. This encodes CASSPSADYGYTF. The V gene is TRBV28, the J gene TRBJ1-2, with unresolved D. Trimming took off 6 bases at V and 5 bases at J, with 13 bases between the two ends. The germline V gene encodes CDR1 MDHEN and CDR2 SYDVKM. This CDR3 region has 13 residues.

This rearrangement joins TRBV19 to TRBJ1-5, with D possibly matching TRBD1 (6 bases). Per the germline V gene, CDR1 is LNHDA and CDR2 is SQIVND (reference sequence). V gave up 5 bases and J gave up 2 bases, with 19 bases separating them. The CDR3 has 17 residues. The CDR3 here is CASSPLLQGVGNQPQHF. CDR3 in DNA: TGTGCCAGTAGTCCCCTTCTACAGGGAGTTGGCAATCAGCCCCAGCATTTT.

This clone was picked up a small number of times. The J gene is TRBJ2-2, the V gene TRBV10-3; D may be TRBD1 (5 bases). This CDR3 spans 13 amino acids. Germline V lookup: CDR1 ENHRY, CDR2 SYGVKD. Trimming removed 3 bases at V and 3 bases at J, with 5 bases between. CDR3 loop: CAISEQDTGELFF. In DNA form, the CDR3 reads TGTGCCATCAGTGAACAGGACACCGGGGAGCTGTTTTTT.

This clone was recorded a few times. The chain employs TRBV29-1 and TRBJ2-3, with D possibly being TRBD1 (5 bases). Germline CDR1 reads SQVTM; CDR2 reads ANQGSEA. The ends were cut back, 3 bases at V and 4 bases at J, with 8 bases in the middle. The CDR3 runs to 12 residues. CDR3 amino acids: CSVELQADTQYF. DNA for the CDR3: TGCAGCGTTGAGTTACAGGCAGATACGCAGTATTTT.

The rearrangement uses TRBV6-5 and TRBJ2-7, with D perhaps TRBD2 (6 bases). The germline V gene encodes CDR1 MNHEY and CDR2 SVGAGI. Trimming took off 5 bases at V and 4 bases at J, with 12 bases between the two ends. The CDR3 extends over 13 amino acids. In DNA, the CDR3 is TGTGCCAGCAGTCAGACGGGGAGGTACGAGCAGTACTTC. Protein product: CASSQTGRYEQYF.

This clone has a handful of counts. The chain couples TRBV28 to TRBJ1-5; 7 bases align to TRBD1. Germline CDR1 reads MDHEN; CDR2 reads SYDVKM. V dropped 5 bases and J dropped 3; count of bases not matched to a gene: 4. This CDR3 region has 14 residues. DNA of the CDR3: TGTGCCAGCAGTCCTACAGGGGACAATCAGCCCCAGCATTTT. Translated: CASSPTGDNQPQHF. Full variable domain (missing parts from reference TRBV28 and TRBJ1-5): DVKVTQSSRYLVKRTGEKVFLECVQDMDHENMFWYRQDPGLGLRLIYFSYDVKMKEKGDIPEGYSVSREKKERFSLILESASTNQTSMYLCASSPTGDNQPQHFGDGTRLSIL.

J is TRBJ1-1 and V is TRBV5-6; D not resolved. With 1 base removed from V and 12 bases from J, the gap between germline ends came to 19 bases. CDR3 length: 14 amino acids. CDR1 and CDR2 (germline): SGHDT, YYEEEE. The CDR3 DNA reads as TGTGCCAGCAGCTTGACCGTCTCGGTTCTAACGTCTTTCTTT. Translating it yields CASSLTVSVLTSFF.

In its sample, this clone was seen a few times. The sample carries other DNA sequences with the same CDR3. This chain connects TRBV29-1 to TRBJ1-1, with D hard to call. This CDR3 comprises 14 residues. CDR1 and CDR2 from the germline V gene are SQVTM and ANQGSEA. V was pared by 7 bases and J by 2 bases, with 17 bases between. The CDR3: CSGGFVQANTEAFF. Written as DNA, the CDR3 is TGCAGCGGTGGGTTCGTGCAGGCAAACACTGAAGCTTTCTTT.

The CDR3 DNA reads as TGTGCCAGTAGCCAACAGGGGGCTGGAAACACCATATATTTT. It encodes CASSQQGAGNTIYF. The chain uses TRBV19 and TRBJ1-3, with 8 positions matching TRBD1. V dropped 6 bases and J dropped 2; count of bases not matched to a gene: 3. Germline V gene sequence: CDR1 LNHDA, CDR2 SQIVND (reference sequence). The CDR3 contains 14 residues.

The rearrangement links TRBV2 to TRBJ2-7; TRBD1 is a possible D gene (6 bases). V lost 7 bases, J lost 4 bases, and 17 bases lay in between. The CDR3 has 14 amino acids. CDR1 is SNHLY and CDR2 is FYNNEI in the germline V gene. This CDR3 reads CASIPNRVPYEQYF. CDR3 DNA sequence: TGTGCCAGCATACCAAACAGGGTACCTTACGAGCAGTACTTC. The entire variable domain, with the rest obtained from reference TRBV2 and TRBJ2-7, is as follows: EPEVTQTPSHQVTQMGQEVILRCVPISNHLYFYWYRQILGQKVEFLVSFYNNEISEKSEIFDDQFSVERPDGSNFTLKIRSTKLEDSAMYFCASIPNRVPYEQYFGPGTRLTVT.

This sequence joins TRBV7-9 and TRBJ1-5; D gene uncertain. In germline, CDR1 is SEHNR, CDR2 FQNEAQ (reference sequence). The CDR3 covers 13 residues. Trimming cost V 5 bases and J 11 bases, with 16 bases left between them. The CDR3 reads CASSPDSHRSQHF. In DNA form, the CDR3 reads TGTGCCAGCAGCCCCGACTCACATAGGTCCCAGCATTTT.

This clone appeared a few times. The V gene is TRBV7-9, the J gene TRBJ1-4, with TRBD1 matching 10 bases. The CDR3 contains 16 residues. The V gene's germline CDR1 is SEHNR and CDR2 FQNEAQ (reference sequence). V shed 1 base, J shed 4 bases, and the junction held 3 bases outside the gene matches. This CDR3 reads CASSLEGTGVNEKLFF. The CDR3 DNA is TGTGCCAGCAGCTTAGAGGGGACAGGGGTTAATGAAAAACTGTTTTTT.

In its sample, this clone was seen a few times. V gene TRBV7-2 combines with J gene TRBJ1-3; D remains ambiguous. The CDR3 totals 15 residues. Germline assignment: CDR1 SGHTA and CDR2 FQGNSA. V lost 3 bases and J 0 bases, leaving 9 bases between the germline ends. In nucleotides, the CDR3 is TGTGCCAGCAGCTTTACAGTCGGCTCTGGAAACACCATATATTTT. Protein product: CASSFTVGSGNTIYF. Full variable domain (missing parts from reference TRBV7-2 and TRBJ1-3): GAGVSQSPSNKVTEKGKDVELRCDPISGHTALYWYRQSLGQGLEFLIYFQGNSAPDKSGLPSDRFSAERTGGSVSTLTIQRTQQEDSAVYLCASSFTVGSGNTIYFGEGSWLTVV.

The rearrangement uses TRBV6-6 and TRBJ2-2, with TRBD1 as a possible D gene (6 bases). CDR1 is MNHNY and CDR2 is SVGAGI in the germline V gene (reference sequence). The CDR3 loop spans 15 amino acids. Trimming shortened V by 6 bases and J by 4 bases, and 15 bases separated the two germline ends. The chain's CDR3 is CASSPGDTSTGELFF. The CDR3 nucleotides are TGTGCCAGCAGCCCAGGGGACACTTCCACCGGGGAGCTGTTTTTT.

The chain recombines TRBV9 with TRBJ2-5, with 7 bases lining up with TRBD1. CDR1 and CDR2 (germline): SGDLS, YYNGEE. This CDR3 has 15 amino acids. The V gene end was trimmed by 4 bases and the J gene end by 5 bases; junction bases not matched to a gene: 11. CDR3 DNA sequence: TGTGCCAGCAGCTTAACCGGGACAGAGAAGGAGACCCAGTACTTC. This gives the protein CASSLTGTEKETQYF.